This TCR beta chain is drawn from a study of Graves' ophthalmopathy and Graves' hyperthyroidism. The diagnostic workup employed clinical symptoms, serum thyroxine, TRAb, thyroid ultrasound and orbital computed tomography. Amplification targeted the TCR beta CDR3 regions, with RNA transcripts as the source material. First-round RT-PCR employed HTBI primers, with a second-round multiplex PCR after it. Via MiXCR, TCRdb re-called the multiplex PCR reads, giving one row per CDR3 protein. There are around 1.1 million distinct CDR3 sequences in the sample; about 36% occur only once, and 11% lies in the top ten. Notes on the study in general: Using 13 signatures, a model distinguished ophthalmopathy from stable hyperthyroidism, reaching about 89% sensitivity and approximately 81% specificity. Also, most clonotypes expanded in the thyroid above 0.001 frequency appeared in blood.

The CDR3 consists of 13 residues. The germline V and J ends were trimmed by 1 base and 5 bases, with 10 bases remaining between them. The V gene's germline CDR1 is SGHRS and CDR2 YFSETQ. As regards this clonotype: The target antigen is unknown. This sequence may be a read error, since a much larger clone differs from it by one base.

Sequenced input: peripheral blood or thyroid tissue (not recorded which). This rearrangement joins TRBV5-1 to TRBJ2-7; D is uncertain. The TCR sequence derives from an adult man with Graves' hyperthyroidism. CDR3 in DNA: TGCGCCAGCAGCTTGCTCCCTGAAAACGAGCAGTACTTC. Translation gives CASSLLPENEQYF.